One sample yielded the 31 T cell receptor beta chains listed below, sequenced in a study of cytomegalovirus exposure and HLA in healthy donors. Use of 60 Vbeta and 13 Jbeta primers characterized the PCR. The repertoire was sequenced with immunoSEQ multiplex PCR; TCRdb's copy has only in-frame clones and lacks some. The table has 100,000 to 150,000 clones, about 80% seen once. The sequenced sample was PBMCs. All receptors come from a man under 40 in good health and CMV-seropositive.

The chain links TRBV2 to TRBJ1-2, with D possibly being TRBD1 (5 bases). The CDR3 consists of 12 residues. V was trimmed by 6 bases and J by 5 bases, leaving 10 bases between them. Germline V gene data show CDR1 as SNHLY and CDR2 as FYNNEI. The CDR3 protein is CASRPDSYGYTF. The DNA for the CDR3 is TGTGCCAGCAGACCCGACAGTTATGGCTACACCTTC.

V is TRBV6-5 and J is TRBJ1-5, with D perhaps TRBD1 (6 bases). Trimming shortened V by 6 bases and J by 6 bases, and 15 bases separated the two germline ends. This CDR3 spans 14 amino acids. Germline lookup yields CDR1 MNHEY and CDR2 SVGAGI. CDR3 loop: CASSLQGPLQPQHF. The CDR3 DNA reads TGTGCCAGCAGCCTACAGGGCCCTCTTCAGCCCCAGCATTTT.

The chain is built from TRBV27 and TRBJ2-5, with D possibly being TRBD2 (6 bases). CDR3 size: 17 residues. CDR1 MNHEY and CDR2 SMNVEV come from the germline V gene (reference sequence). Trimming left V 7 bases short and J 1 base short, with 22 bases between. The CDR3 DNA sequence: TGTGCCAGCAAACAATTACGCGGCCGGGAGTTCCAAGAGACCCAGTACTTC. Translation gives CASKQLRGREFQETQYF.

V is TRBV6-5 and J is TRBJ2-1, with no clear D. Trimming removed 2 bases at V and 5 bases at J, with 10 bases between. Germline V gene sequence: CDR1 MNHEY, CDR2 SVGAGI. This CDR3 has 14 amino acids. The CDR3 reads CASSYTRLNNEQFF. The CDR3 bases are TGTGCCAGCAGTTACACGAGACTTAACAATGAGCAGTTCTTC.

The chain carries TRBV11-3 and TRBJ2-1; the match to TRBD2 covers 16 bases. Germline V gene lookup returns CDR1 SGHNT and CDR2 YENEEA. With 3 bases clipped from V and 8 bases from J, the junction kept 1 base outside the gene matches. The CDR3 contains 15 residues. In DNA form, the CDR3 reads TGTGCCAGCAGCTTTGGGACTAGCGGGGGGGATGAGCAGTTCTTC. Translated, it gives CASSFGTSGGDEQFF.

This clone was seen more than once but under ten times. The V call is TRBV10-3, the J call TRBJ2-3; 11 positions match TRBD2. Germline CDR1 is ENHRY and CDR2 is SYGVKD. The junction had 5 bases not matched to a gene; V was cut back by 8 bases and J by 1 base. The CDR3 loop spans 15 amino acids. The CDR3 DNA reads as TGTGCCATCCTGACTAGCGGGGACGGCACAGATACGCAGTATTTT. Translation gives CAILTSGDGTDTQYF.

The chain employs TRBV28 and TRBJ1-6; a possible D gene is TRBD1 (6 bases). Germline V gene data show CDR1 as MDHEN and CDR2 as SYDVKM. This CDR3 region has 17 residues. With 4 bases removed from V and 2 bases from J, the gap between germline ends came to 15 bases. Here the CDR3 DNA reads TGTGCCAGCAGTTCCGAAGGGGGGGGGCCCTATAATTCACCCCTCCACTTT. This translates into CASSSEGGGPYNSPLHF.

The chain has TRBV9 and TRBJ2-2, with D possibly matching TRBD2 (6 bases). V was clipped by 4 bases and J by 4 bases, with 14 bases between them. The V gene's germline CDR1 is SGDLS and CDR2 YYNGEE. This CDR3 comprises 15 residues. CDR3 bases: TGTGCCAGCAGCCCAAGACTAGTTAGCACCGGGGAGCTGTTTTTT. It specifies CASSPRLVSTGELFF.

As regards this clone: Germline and junction disagree at one end, which may indicate a read error. V and J are TRBV7-9 and TRBJ1-4; 11 positions match TRBD1. Germline V gene sequence: CDR1 SEHNR, CDR2 FQNEAQ (reference sequence). The CDR3 consists of 16 residues. The CDR3 nucleotides are TGTTCCAGCAGCTTCGGGACAGGGGGAACTAATGAAAAACTGTTTTTT. It encodes CSSSFGTGGTNEKLFF. Full variable domain (remainder filled in from reference TRBV7-9 and TRBJ1-4): DTGVSQNPRHKITKRGQNVTFRCDPISEHNRLYWYRQTLGQGPEFLTYFQNEAQLEKSRLLSDRFSAERPKGSFSTLEIQRTEQGDSAMYLCSSSFGTGGTNEKLFFGSGTQLSVL.

The chain is built from TRBV10-3 and TRBJ1-2, with TRBD1 identical over 7 bases. J gave up 3 bases and V 4 bases, and 5 bases lay outside the gene matches. The CDR3 loop spans 14 amino acids. Looked up from germline, CDR1 is ENHRY and CDR2 is SYGVKD. Written as DNA, the CDR3 is TGTGCCATCAGTGTCGGTCAGGGGGACTATGGCTACACCTTC. This gives the protein CAISVGQGDYGYTF.

This chain uses TRBV25-1 with TRBJ1-4; possibly TRBD1 for D (5 bases). CDR1 MGHDK and CDR2 SYGVNS come from the germline V gene. V shed 1 base and J shed 2 bases, with 8 bases lying between them. This CDR3 region has 15 residues. Here the CDR3 reads CASSEWGDTNEKLFF. CDR3 DNA: TGTGCCAGCAGTGAATGGGGGGACACTAATGAAAAACTGTTTTTT.

This rearrangement joins TRBV5-1 to TRBJ2-7; 9 positions match TRBD1. The CDR3 loop spans 16 amino acids. V lost 4 bases to trimming and J lost 3 bases; unmatched junction nucleotides: 11. Germline V gives CDR1 SGHRS, CDR2 YFSETQ. The CDR3 region has the DNA TGCGCCAGCAGCCCCACCCGGGGACAGGGTTACTACGAGCAGTACTTC. It yields the protein CASSPTRGQGYYEQYF.

In the case of this clone: A junction end diverges from the germline sequence, so it may reflect a read error. Distinct nucleotide sequences in the sample also encode this CDR3. V is TRBV11-2 and J is TRBJ1-1, with 9 positions matching TRBD1. CDR3 size: 15 residues. Germline CDR1 and CDR2: SGHAT and FQNNGV. Here the CDR3 reads CASSLTGGQNTEAFF. The CDR3 DNA is TGTGCCAGCAGCCTGACAGGGGGTCAGAACACTGAAGCTTTCTTC.

This clone was observed once. The chain carries TRBV19 and TRBJ2-7, with 7 bases matching TRBD1. Losses at the gene ends were 10 bases for V and 2 bases for J; bases not matched to a gene: 8. CDR3 length: 13 amino acids. CDR1 and CDR2 from the germline V gene are LNHDA and SQIVND (reference sequence). The CDR3: CATRSQGTYEQYF. Here the CDR3 DNA reads TGTGCCACCAGATCACAGGGGACCTACGAGCAGTACTTC.

This clone was observed a few times. The chain employs TRBV23-1 and TRBJ1-1, with TRBD1 identical over 8 bases. TRBV23-1 is assigned to the ORF class and has an uncertain function. Trimming removed 6 bases from V and 4 bases from J; junction bases left unmatched: 7. This CDR3 is 14 amino acids long. CDR3 sequence reads: CASRDRAIRTEAFF. The CDR3 nucleotides are TGCGCCAGCAGGGACAGGGCAATTCGCACTGAAGCTTTCTTT.

This chain uses TRBV13 with TRBJ2-2; weak D call: TRBD2 (6 bases). CDR1 and CDR2 (germline): PRHDT, FYEKMQ (reference sequence). Trimming stripped 5 bases from V and 8 bases from J, with 15 bases between. CDR3 size: 14 residues. DNA for the CDR3: TGTGCCAGCAGCGGTGGAGGGATCGGTGGGGAGCTGTTTTTT. Protein: CASSGGGIGGELFF.

The chain recombines TRBV6-4 with TRBJ2-1, with 8 bases aligning to TRBD2. Germline assignment: CDR1 MRHNA and CDR2 SNTAGT. V trimming: 3 bases; J trimming: 8 bases; junction bases outside the gene matches: 6. CDR3 length: 14 amino acids. The CDR3 here is CASSEQGRGDEQFF. The CDR3 DNA reads TGTGCCAGCAGTGAGCAGGGGCGGGGGGATGAGCAGTTCTTC.

This clone was found once. The J gene is TRBJ2-5, the V gene TRBV12-5, with a weak D call TRBD1 (5 bases). The CDR3 runs 14 residues. Germline V gene sequence: CDR1 LGHNT, CDR2 FRNRAP. V was pared by 2 bases and J by 5 bases, with 12 bases between. The CDR3 reads CASGLTGRGETQYF. The CDR3 nucleotides read TGTGCTAGTGGTTTGACAGGCCGAGGTGAGACCCAGTACTTC.

Points on this clone: The junction and the germline gene differ at one end; a read error may be behind it. In nucleotides, the CDR3 is TGTGCCAGTAGCATCACCAGGGACAGGTACTCTGAAAACACCATATATTTT. Its protein product is CASSITRDRYSENTIYF. This chain uses TRBV19 with TRBJ1-3; TRBD1 aligns across 8 bases. The CDR3 covers 17 residues. Germline V gene sequence: CDR1 LNHDA, CDR2 SQIVND (reference sequence).

The chain has TRBV6-5 and TRBJ2-3, with a weak D call TRBD1 (5 bases). This CDR3 contains 14 residues. Germline values: CDR1 MNHEY, CDR2 SVGAGI. The ends were cut back, 2 bases at V and 8 bases at J, with 14 bases in the middle. The CDR3 region has the DNA TGTGCCAGCAGTTACAGGGCTGATGGGGCTACGCAGTATTTT. The encoded protein is CASSYRADGATQYF.

The rearrangement joins TRBV6-1 to TRBJ2-7; weak D call: TRBD1 (6 bases). V was clipped by 2 bases and J by 3 bases, with 14 bases between them. This CDR3 has 15 amino acids. Per the germline V gene, CDR1 is MNHNS and CDR2 is SASEGT. The CDR3 sequence: CASSEQKTGVYEQYF. The CDR3 nucleotides are TGTGCCAGCAGTGAACAAAAGACAGGAGTCTACGAGCAGTACTTC.

J is TRBJ1-2 and V is TRBV6-1; perhaps TRBD1 as D (6 bases). In germline, CDR1 is MNHNS, CDR2 SASEGT. The V end was cut by 3 bases, the J end by 4 bases, with 18 bases between. CDR3 size: 16 residues. The CDR3 region has the DNA TGTGCCAGCAGTGAGCGGGAGACAGGCAGGTTCTATGGCTACACCTTC. It encodes CASSERETGRFYGYTF.

This chain connects TRBV4-2 to TRBJ2-7; a weak D match, TRBD2 (5 bases). This CDR3 contains 12 residues. Per germline, CDR1 LGHNA and CDR2 YNFKEQ. V gave up 4 bases and J gave up 5 bases, with 9 bases separating them. DNA for the CDR3: TGTGCCAGCAGCCCCGCGGGTAACGAGCAGTACTTC. Protein sequence: CASSPAGNEQYF.

The V gene is TRBV27, the J gene TRBJ2-1; 10 bases agree with TRBD2. Losses at the gene ends were 1 base for V and 8 bases for J; bases not matched to a gene: 8. Looked up from germline, CDR1 is MNHEY and CDR2 is SMNVEV (reference sequence). CDR3 length equals 16 residues. DNA for the CDR3: TGTGCCAGCAGTTTATATCGACTAGCGGGTTTGGATGAGCAGTTCTTC. This codes for CASSLYRLAGLDEQFF.

The gene calls are TRBV7-8 and TRBJ2-7; perhaps TRBD1 as D (6 bases). Trimming pared 2 bases from V and 2 bases from J, leaving 13 bases between. CDR1 is SGHVS, CDR2 FQNEAQ, per germline. CDR3 size: 15 residues. The CDR3 coding sequence is TGTGCCAGCAGCTTAAATCGACAGGCCCCCTACGAGCAGTACTTC. Encoded protein: CASSLNRQAPYEQYF.

This chain connects TRBV5-1 to TRBJ2-7; 8 positions match TRBD2. Unmatched junction bases numbered 11, after V lost 6 bases and J lost 3 bases. CDR1 is SGHRS and CDR2 is YFSETQ in the germline V gene. This CDR3 region has 15 residues. CDR3 residues: CASTPLAGTSYEQYF. The CDR3 coding sequence is TGCGCCAGCACCCCTTTAGCGGGGACGAGCTACGAGCAGTACTTC.

J is TRBJ2-3 and V is TRBV21-1; TRBD1 reflects the table's D call only, with no check against the DNA. TRBV21-1 is assigned pseudogene status. CDR3 length: 17 residues. The CDR3 sequence is CASSKGETGKGTDTQYF. The CDR3 nucleotides read TGTGCCAGCAGCAAAGGGGAGACAGGCAAAGGCACAGATACGCAGTATTTT.

The rearrangement links TRBV5-8 to TRBJ1-1; TRBD1 matches at 8 bases. V lost 4 bases, J lost 1 base, and 3 bases stayed unmatched. CDR1 SGHTS and CDR2 YDEGEE come from the germline V gene. The length of the CDR3 is 14 residues. CDR3 bases: TGTGCCAGCAGCGAGGACAGGGAGAACACTGAAGCTTTCTTT. It codes for CASSEDRENTEAFF.

The CDR3 DNA sequence: TGTGCCAGTAGTATGGCGAGGACAGGGGGGGTAATGGATGGCTACACCTTC. It is translated as CASSMARTGGVMDGYTF. V gene TRBV19 combines with J gene TRBJ1-2; 10 bases are a match to TRBD1. The CDR3 consists of 17 residues. Germline V CDR1 and CDR2: LNHDA, SQIVND (reference sequence). J lost 6 bases, V lost 3 bases, and 13 bases had no gene match. Variable domain in full (rest from reference TRBV19 and TRBJ1-2): DGGITQSPKYLFRKEGQNVTLSCEQNLNHDAMYWYRQDPGQGLRLIYYSQIVNDFQKGDIAEGYSVSREKKESFPLTVTSAQKNPTAFYLCASSMARTGGVMDGYTFGSGTRLTVV.

V and J are TRBV27 and TRBJ2-7; 15 bases fit TRBD2. Germline V gene data show CDR1 as MNHEY and CDR2 as SMNVEV (reference sequence). The ends lost 6 bases at V and 5 bases at J; junction bases unmatched: 14. This CDR3 is 18 amino acids long. The CDR3 loop is CASRPGLAGGFRIHEQYF. The DNA for the CDR3 is TGTGCCAGCAGACCTGGACTAGCGGGGGGGTTTCGGATCCACGAGCAGTACTTC.

This chain connects TRBV19 to TRBJ2-6; no clear D gene. Between the trimmed V and J ends, which lost 5 bases and 2 bases, there was a span of 7 bases. The CDR3 runs 14 residues. CDR1 and CDR2 (germline): LNHDA, SQIVND (reference sequence). The CDR3 DNA follows: TGTGCCAGTAGTTTCGGTCCTGGGGCCAACGTCCTGACTTTC. Translated, it gives CASSFGPGANVLTF. The full variable domain, with the rest looked up from reference TRBV19 and TRBJ2-6, is DGGITQSPKYLFRKEGQNVTLSCEQNLNHDAMYWYRQDPGQGLRLIYYSQIVNDFQKGDIAEGYSVSREKKESFPLTVTSAQKNPTAFYLCASSFGPGANVLTFGAGSRLTVL.